The 8 T cell receptor beta chains below were found in one sample sequenced in a study of naive CD8 T cells in extremely preterm neonates (TCRdb year 2017). Four to six elective full-term cesarean deliveries at about 37-42 weeks of gestation, with no labor and no rupture of membranes, were the source of the term cord blood. The library was built by means of the immunoSEQ multiplex PCR assay. Sourced from immuneACCESS, this table was stored by TCRdb with only in-frame sequences that have V and J called. A share of the clones is absent; for the studies checked, an unresolved V gene accounts for under half, and the remainder has no known explanation. Within this sample are 7,300 or so clones, with approximately 90% of them counted one time only. The ten largest account for over 0.4% of the sample. The sample taken for sequencing was naive CD8+ T cells from cord blood. The receptors were gathered from a newborn in good health.

V is TRBV11-2 and J is TRBJ2-1; D not certain. Germline loops: CDR1 SGHAT, CDR2 FQNNGV. This CDR3 is 12 amino acids long. V was trimmed by 1 base and J by 8 bases, leaving 6 bases between them. The CDR3 DNA reads as TGTGCCAGCAGCTTAGTAATCCATGAGCAGTTCTTC. Amino acid sequence: CASSLVIHEQFF.

The genes are TRBV27 and TRBJ2-7, with D possibly matching TRBD1 (6 bases). The CDR3 runs 16 residues. Germline loops: CDR1 MNHEY, CDR2 SMNVEV (reference sequence). V lost 0 bases, J lost 3 bases, and 15 bases lay in between. The CDR3 bases are TGTGCCAGCAGTTTATCGTCGGGACACACCCTCTACGAGCAGTACTTC. Its protein is CASSLSSGHTLYEQYF.

The V and J genes are TRBV27 and TRBJ2-7; D possibly corresponds to TRBD1 (5 bases). V gave up 2 bases and J gave up 3 bases, with 5 bases separating them. CDR3 length equals 12 residues. Germline V gives CDR1 MNHEY, CDR2 SMNVEV (reference sequence). The CDR3 DNA follows: TGTGCCAGCAGTTTACAGGGCTACGAGCAGTACTTC. Encoded protein: CASSLQGYEQYF.

This chain connects TRBV9 to TRBJ2-1, with TRBD2 matching over 11 bases. Per germline, CDR1 SGDLS and CDR2 YYNGEE. This CDR3 has 16 residues. Trimming removed 2 bases from V and 5 bases from J; junction bases left unmatched: 6. The CDR3 region has the DNA TGTGCCAGCAGCGTTTATCTAGCGGGAGGAAACAATGAGCAGTTCTTC. Translated: CASSVYLAGGNNEQFF.

The chain is built from TRBV25-1 and TRBJ2-2; TRBD1 is a possible D gene (6 bases). Germline CDR1 is MGHDK and CDR2 is SYGVNS. The CDR3 covers 14 residues. The V gene lost 3 bases and the J gene lost 1 base, with 6 bases spanning the gap. CDR3 region: CASSETGNTGELFF. CDR3 bases: TGTGCCAGCAGTGAGACAGGGAACACCGGGGAGCTGTTTTTT.

J is TRBJ2-7 and V is TRBV30; 8 positions match TRBD1. The CDR3 length is 14 residues. In germline, CDR1 is GTSNPN, CDR2 SVGIG (reference sequence). Trimming took 2 bases from V and 5 from J; bases not matched to a gene: 8. CDR3: CAWSMISTGDEQYF. The CDR3 coding sequence is TGTGCCTGGAGTATGATCTCGACAGGGGACGAGCAGTACTTC.

The genes are TRBV5-6 and TRBJ1-2; 12 bases align to TRBD1. In germline, CDR1 is SGHDT, CDR2 YYEEEE. The trim removed 4 bases at V and 3 bases at J, leaving 10 bases unmatched. The CDR3 spans 17 residues. This chain's CDR3 is CASSTTGQGATDYGYTF. For the CDR3, the DNA is TGTGCCAGCAGCACTACGGGACAGGGGGCGACGGACTATGGCTACACCTTC.

J is TRBJ2-1 and V is TRBV27; perhaps TRBD1 as D (5 bases). Germline V gene lookup returns CDR1 MNHEY and CDR2 SMNVEV (reference sequence). V dropped 7 bases and J dropped 6 bases, with 10 bases sitting between them. This CDR3 region has 12 residues. The CDR3 is CASTGYANEQFF. The CDR3 region has the DNA TGTGCCAGCACAGGGTACGCCAATGAGCAGTTCTTC.